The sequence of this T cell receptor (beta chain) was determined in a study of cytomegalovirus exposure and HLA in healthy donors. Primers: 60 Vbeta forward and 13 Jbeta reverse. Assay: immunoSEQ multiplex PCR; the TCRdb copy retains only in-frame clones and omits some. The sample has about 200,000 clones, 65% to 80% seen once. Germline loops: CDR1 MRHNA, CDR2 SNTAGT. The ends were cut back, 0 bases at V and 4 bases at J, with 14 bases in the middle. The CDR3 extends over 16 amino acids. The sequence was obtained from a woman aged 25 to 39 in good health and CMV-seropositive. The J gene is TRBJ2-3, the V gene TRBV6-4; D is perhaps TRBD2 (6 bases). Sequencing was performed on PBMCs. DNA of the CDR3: TGTGCCAGCAGTGACTCCGGGGGAACCCGCGCAGATACGCAGTATTTT. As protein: CASSDSGGTRADTQYF.